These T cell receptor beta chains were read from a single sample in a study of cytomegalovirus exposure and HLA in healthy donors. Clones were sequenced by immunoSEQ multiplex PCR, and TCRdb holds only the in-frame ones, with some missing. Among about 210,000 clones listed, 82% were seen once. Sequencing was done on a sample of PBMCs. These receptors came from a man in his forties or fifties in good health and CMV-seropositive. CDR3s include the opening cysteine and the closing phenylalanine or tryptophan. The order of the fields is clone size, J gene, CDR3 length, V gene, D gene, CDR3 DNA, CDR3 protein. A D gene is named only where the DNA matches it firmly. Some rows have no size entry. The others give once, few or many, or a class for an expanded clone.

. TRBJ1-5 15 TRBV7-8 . TGTGCCAGCAGCTTAGCCCCAGGTGGCAATCAGCCCCAGCATTTT CASSLAPGGNQPQHF
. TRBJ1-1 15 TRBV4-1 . TGCGCCAGCAGCCAAGATGTGGAGGAGGGCACTGAAGCTTTCTTT CASSQDVEEGTEAFF
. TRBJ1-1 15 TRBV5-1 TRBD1 TGCGCCAGCAGCCTTCGAGGGACAGCAAACACTGAAGCTTTCTTT CASSLRGTANTEAFF
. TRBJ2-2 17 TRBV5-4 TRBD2 TGTGCCAGCAGCTCCGGGATAGCGGGAGGAAGAACCGGGGAGCTGTTTTTT CASSSGIAGGRTGELFF
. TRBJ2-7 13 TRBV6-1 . TGTGCCAGCAGTCCCGGGGTGGGATACGAGCAGTACTTC CASSPGVGYEQYF
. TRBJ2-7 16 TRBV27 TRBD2 TGTGCCAGCAGTTCAGTAACTAGCGGGACCACCTACGAGCAGTACTTC CASSSVTSGTTYEQYF
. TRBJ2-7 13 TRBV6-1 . TGTGCCGCGGCCGGGGTCCCGATTTACGAGCAGTACTTC CAAAGVPIYEQYF
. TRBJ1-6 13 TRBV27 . TGTGCCAGCAGTCCCTATTACGATTCACCCCTCCACTTT CASSPYYDSPLHF
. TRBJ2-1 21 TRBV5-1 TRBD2 TGCGCCAGCAGCTGGGGTTCAGGACTAGCAGACGTAGGCTCCTCCTACAATGAGCAGTTCTTC CASSWGSGLADVGSSYNEQFF
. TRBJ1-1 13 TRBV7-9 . TGTGCCAGCAGTCGTTTACAGGACACTGAAGCTTTCTTT CASSRLQDTEAFF
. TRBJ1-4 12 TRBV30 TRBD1 TGTGCCTGGGACAGGGGGCGTGAAAAACTGTTTTTT CAWDRGREKLFF
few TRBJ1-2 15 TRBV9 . TGTGCCAGCAGCCCTAGCGGGGACGCCGGCTATGGCTACACCTTC CASSPSGDAGYGYTF
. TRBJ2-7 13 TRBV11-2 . TGTGCCAGCAGCTTAGGCCTAGGCCACGAGCAGTACTTC CASSLGLGHEQYF
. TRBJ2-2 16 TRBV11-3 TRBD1 TGTGCCAGCAGCCCACAAACAGGGGTGGACACCGGGGAGCTGTTTTTT CASSPQTGVDTGELFF
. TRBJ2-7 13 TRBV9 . TGTGCCAGCAGCGTAGTGTCGACTGGAGAGCAGTACTTC CASSVVSTGEQYF
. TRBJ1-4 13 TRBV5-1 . TGCGCCAGCAGCTTGCCCGGGGATGAAAAACTGTTTTTT CASSLPGDEKLFF
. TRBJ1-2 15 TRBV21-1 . TGTGCCAGCAGCAAAGATACAGGCGAGCCCTCTGGCTACACCTTC CASSKDTGEPSGYTF
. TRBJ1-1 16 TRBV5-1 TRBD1 TGCGCCAGCAGCTTTGACAGGGATGAACCGAACACTGAAGCTTTCTTT CASSFDRDEPNTEAFF
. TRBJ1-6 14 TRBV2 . TGTGCCAGCCAATCAACTTCGAATAATTCACCCCTCCACTTT CASQSTSNNSPLHF
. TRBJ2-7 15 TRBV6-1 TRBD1 TGTGCCAGCAACGGGGGGACAGGGGGCAGAGACGAGCAGTACTTC CASNGGTGGRDEQYF
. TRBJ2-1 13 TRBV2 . TGTGCCAGCAGTGGAGGGACACCTAATGAGCAGTTCTTC CASSGGTPNEQFF
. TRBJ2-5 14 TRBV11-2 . TGTGCCAGCAGCCCCTGGAGGGCCCAAGAGACCCAGTACTTC CASSPWRAQETQYF
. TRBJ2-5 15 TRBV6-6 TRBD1 TGTGCCAGCAGTGTCACAGGGGCCTACGGGGAGACCCAGTACTTC CASSVTGAYGETQYF
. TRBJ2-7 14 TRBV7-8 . TGTGCCAGCAGCTTACCCGGACACATCTACGAGCAGTACTTC CASSLPGHIYEQYF
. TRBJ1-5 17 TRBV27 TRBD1 TGTGCCAGCAGTTTATCCGGGACAGGGGGGTCGAATCAGCCCCAGCATTTT CASSLSGTGGSNQPQHF
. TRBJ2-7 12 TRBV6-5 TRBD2 TGTGCCAGCAGTGCCACTAGCGCCGAGCAGTACTTC CASSATSAEQYF
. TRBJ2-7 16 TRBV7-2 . TGTGCCAGCAGCCAGGGGGGACTTCCAGACTCACGCGAGCAGTACTTC CASSQGGLPDSREQYF
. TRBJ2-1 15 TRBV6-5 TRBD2 TGTGCCAGCAGTTACGGGGGACTAGCGGGAGTTGAGCAGTTCTTC CASSYGGLAGVEQFF
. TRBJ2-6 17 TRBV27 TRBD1 TGTGCCAGCAGTCCTCGGACAGGCGTAACTGGGGCCAACGTCCTGACTTTC CASSPRTGVTGANVLTF
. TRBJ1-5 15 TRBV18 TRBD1 TGTGCCAGCTCGCCCGGGACAGGGCCAAATCAGCCCCAGCATTTT CASSPGTGPNQPQHF
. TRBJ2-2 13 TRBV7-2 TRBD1 TGTGCCAGCAGGGCGACAGGGCCCGGGGAGCTGTTTTTT CASRATGPGELFF
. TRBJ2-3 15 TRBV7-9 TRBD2 TGTGCCAGCAGTCGTACTAGCGGCAGCACAGATACGCAGTATTTT CASSRTSGSTDTQYF
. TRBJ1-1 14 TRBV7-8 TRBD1 TGTGCCAGCAGCCCCCGACAGGGATACGCTGAAGCTTTCTTT CASSPRQGYAEAFF
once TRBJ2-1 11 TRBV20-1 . TGCAGTGCTAGAAGCCGAAAGGAGCAGTTCTTC CSARSRKEQFF
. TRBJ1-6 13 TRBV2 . TGTGCCAGCGGAGCTGCGTATAATTCACCCCTCCACTTT CASGAAYNSPLHF
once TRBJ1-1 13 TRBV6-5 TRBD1 TGTGCCAGCAGTTGGCGCCAGGACAGGGCGGCTTTCTTT CASSWRQDRAAFF
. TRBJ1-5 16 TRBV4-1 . TGCGCCAGCAGCCAAGATGGGTCAGGGATGCTTCAGCCCCAGCATTTT CASSQDGSGMLQPQHF
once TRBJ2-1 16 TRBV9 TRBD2 TGTGCCAGCAGCCATCAACTAGCGGGTTCCTACAATGAGCAGTTCTTC CASSHQLAGSYNEQFF
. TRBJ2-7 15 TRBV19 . TGTGCCAGTAGTAACCCTCAGGGTGGCTCCTACGAGCAGTACTTC CASSNPQGGSYEQYF
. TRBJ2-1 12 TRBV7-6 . TGTGCCAGCAGCACTCAAAACGGTGAGCAGTTCTTC CASSTQNGEQFF
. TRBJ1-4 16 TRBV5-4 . TGTGCCAGCAGTCCAACCCCTCAGGGCCCCAATGAAAAACTGTTTTTT CASSPTPQGPNEKLFF
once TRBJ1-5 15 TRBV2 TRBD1 TGTGCCAGCAGTGAAGAGACAGGGTCGCGGCAGCCCCAGCATTTT CASSEETGSRQPQHF
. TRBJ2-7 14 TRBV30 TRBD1 TGTGCCTGGAGGGTACGGACAGGGTCCTACGAGCAGTACTTC CAWRVRTGSYEQYF
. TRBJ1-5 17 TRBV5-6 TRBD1 TGTGCCAGCAGCGAACGACAGGGGGCCGAATTCGATCAGCCCCAGCATTTT CASSERQGAEFDQPQHF
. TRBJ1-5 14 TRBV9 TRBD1 TGTGCCAGCTGGGGACAGGCAAAACATCAGCCCCAGCATTTT CASWGQAKHQPQHF
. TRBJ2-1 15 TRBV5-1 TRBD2 TGCGCCAGCAGCGCCACTAGCGGGGCTTACAATGAGCAGTTCTTC CASSATSGAYNEQFF
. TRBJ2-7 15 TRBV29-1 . TGCAGCGTCCGGGGAGGGGGAGGTCGGGACTACGAGCAGTACTTC CSVRGGGGRDYEQYF
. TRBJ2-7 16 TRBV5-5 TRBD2 TGTGCCAGCAGCCTGGGACTAGCGGGAGGGGGCTACGAGCAGTACTTC CASSLGLAGGGYEQYF
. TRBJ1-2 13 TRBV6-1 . TGTGCCAGCAGAAACAGGAACGACTATGGCTACACCTTC CASRNRNDYGYTF
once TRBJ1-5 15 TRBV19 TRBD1 TGTGCCAGTAGTTCGGACAGGGGACCTAGGAAGCCCCAGCATTTT CASSSDRGPRKPQHF
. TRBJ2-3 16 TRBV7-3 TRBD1 TGTGCCAGCAGCCTTCCGGGACAGAGAGGCACAGATACGCAGTATTTT CASSLPGQRGTDTQYF
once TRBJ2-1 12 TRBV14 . TGTGCCAGCAGCCCTGCAGGAAATGAGCAGTTCTTC CASSPAGNEQFF
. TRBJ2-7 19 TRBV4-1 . TGCGCCAGCAGCCAAGAGGGACGGCTGACACGGGACTTTTCCTACGAGCAGTACTTC CASSQEGRLTRDFSYEQYF
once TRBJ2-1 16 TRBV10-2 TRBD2 TGCGCCAGCGGACTAGCGGGTCTCAGCTCCTACAATGAGCAGTTCTTC CASGLAGLSSYNEQFF
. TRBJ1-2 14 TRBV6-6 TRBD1 TGTGCCAGCAGTTCCGACAGGGATGGATATGGCTACACCTTC CASSSDRDGYGYTF